This TCR beta chain was identified during a study of T cells expressing NK-cell markers. Turning to the study itself: Sorted CD3+CD56+NKG2C+, CD3+CD56+NKG2C- and CD3+CD56-NKG2C+ T cells supplied TCR beta repertoires.

CDR1 is ENHRY, CDR2 SYGVKD, per germline. CDR3 length: 15 residues. Production of TCR beta cDNA relied on 5'RACE template switching with UMIs. TCRdb reprocessed the 5' RACE reads and stores each CDR3 protein as one record, lacking DNA. The table lists about 5,100 distinct CDR3 sequences. Sample: blood T cells: a sorted CD56 or NKG2C T cell subset, CD4+ or CD8+ T cells, or bulk PBMC T cells (not recorded which). The chain combines TRBV10-3 with TRBJ2-3; absent DNA, TCRdb's TRBD2 call cannot be checked. This clonotype originated in a man in his late teens or twenties in good health. CDR3 in amino acids: CAIRLAGGKTDTQYF.